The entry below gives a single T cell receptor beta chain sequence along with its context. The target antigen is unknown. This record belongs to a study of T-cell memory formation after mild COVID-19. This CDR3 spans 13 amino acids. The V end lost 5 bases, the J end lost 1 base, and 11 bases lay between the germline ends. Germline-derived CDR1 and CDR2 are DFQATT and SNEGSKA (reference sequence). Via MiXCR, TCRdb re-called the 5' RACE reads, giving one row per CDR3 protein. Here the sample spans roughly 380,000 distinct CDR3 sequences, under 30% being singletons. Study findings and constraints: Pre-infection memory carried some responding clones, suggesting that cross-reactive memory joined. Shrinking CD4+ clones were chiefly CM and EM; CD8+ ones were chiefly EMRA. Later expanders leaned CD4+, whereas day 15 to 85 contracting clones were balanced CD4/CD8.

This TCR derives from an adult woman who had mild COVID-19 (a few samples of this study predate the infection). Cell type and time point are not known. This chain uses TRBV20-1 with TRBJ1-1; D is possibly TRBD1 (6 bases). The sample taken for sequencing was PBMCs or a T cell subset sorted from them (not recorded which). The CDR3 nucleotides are TGCAGTGCTCGAGGGGGATGGAACACTGAAGCTTTCTTT. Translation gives CSARGGWNTEAFF.